The sequence of this T cell receptor beta chain was determined in a study of patients and donors after allogeneic stem cell transplantation. This clonotype was seen a handful of times. The V and J ends lost 4 bases and 7 bases respectively, with 17 bases between them. Germline V CDR1 and CDR2: MRHNA, SNTAGT. The CDR3 spans 15 residues. TCRdb re-called the RT-PCR reads through MiXCR, storing one row per CDR3 protein. The sample lists roughly 960,000 distinct CDR3 sequences, approximately 18% occurring once. The clonotype was recovered from a human donor who was either an allogeneic HSCT recipient or a stem cell or donor lymphocyte infusion donor (not recorded which). It is not recorded whose cells these are; they may come from a transplant donor. The V gene is TRBV6-4, the J gene TRBJ2-1, with D hard to call. The sample taken for sequencing was blood, either unsorted or a sorted T cell fraction (not recorded which). The CDR3 nucleotides read TGTGCCAGCAGTGTGAACGGCAGCCCAAAAAATGAGCAGTTCTTC. This sequence encodes CASSVNGSPKNEQFF.